This TCR beta chain was recorded in a study of blood T cell repertoires in COVID-19. The assay was immunoSEQ multiplex PCR, and TCRdb's table has in-frame clones only and misses some. There are under 300,000 clones in the sample; around 90% occur only once, and 1.9% lies in the top ten. This receptor was obtained from a woman in her late teens or twenties who had recovered from COVID-19. The sample comprised PBMCs or T cells enriched from blood (not recorded which).

DNA for the CDR3: TGTGCCAGCAGTGAATTACAGGGGCTCGGCACTGAAGCTTTCTTT. Amino acids: CASSELQGLGTEAFF. The rearrangement joins TRBV2 to TRBJ1-1, with 7 nucleotides matching TRBD1. Germline CDR1 is SNHLY and CDR2 is FYNNEI. V trimming: 2 bases; J trimming: 4 bases; junction bases outside the gene matches: 7. The CDR3 sequence is 15 residues long.